Listed below are T cell receptor beta chains from one sample, sequenced in a study of T cell changes during pregnancy in multiple sclerosis. Using immunoSEQ multiplex PCR, the repertoire was profiled, and TCRdb retains in-frame clones only, with some absent. The sample records over 75,000 clones, approximately 92% being singletons. The source material was peripheral blood, sampled in the first trimester of pregnancy. The receptors here all came from a female donor with multiple sclerosis, enrolled in a pregnancy study. The CDR3 runs from the conserved cysteine through the conserved F or W. Each record gives: clone size, D gene, J gene, V gene, CDR3 protein, CDR3 DNA. A D gene is named only where the DNA matches it firmly. Only part of the rows carry a size: once, few, many, or a class if the clone is expanded.

.	.	TRBJ2-7	TRBV19	CASSIEDTRSYEQYF	TGTGCCAGTAGTATTGAGGACACCCGCTCCTACGAGCAGTACTTC
.	.	TRBJ2-1	TRBV7-2	CASSRLLELNEQFF	TGTGCCAGCAGCCGATTACTAGAGTTGAATGAGCAGTTCTTC
few	TRBD1	TRBJ2-3	TRBV11-1	CASSFLGTGRTDTQYF	TGTGCCAGCAGCTTTTTGGGGACAGGCCGCACAGATACGCAGTATTTT
.	.	TRBJ2-5	TRBV20-1	CSAASEETQYF	TGCAGTGCTGCCTCAGAAGAGACCCAGTACTTC
.	TRBD2	TRBJ2-7	TRBV28	CASRMSGTNYEEQYF	TGTGCCAGCAGGATGTCCGGGACTAACTACGAGGAGCAGTACTTC
.	.	TRBJ2-7	TRBV19	CASRLDGSYEQYF	TGTGCCAGTCGACTAGATGGCTCCTACGAGCAGTACTTC
.	.	TRBJ1-5	TRBV15	CATSSLAGARSNQPQHF	TGTGCCACCAGCAGTTTGGCAGGGGCTCGGAGCAATCAGCCCCAGCATTTT
.	TRBD2	TRBJ2-1	TRBV5-1	CASSLKLAGNNEQFF	TGCGCCAGCAGCTTGAAACTAGCGGGTAACAATGAGCAGTTCTTC
few	.	TRBJ1-2	TRBV19	CASSHHYGYTF	TGTGCCAGTAGTCATCACTATGGCTACACCTTC
.	TRBD2	TRBJ2-1	TRBV19	CASSTSGNEQFF	TGTGCCAGTAGTACTAGCGGAAATGAGCAGTTCTTC
.	TRBD1	TRBJ2-3	TRBV7-9	CASSLGGAGGNTDTQYF	TGTGCCAGCAGCTTAGGGGGCGCAGGGGGCAACACAGATACGCAGTATTTT
.	.	TRBJ2-2	TRBV30	CAWTALGPTGELFF	TGTGCCTGGACCGCCTTGGGGCCAACCGGGGAGCTGTTTTTT
.	.	TRBJ2-7	TRBV15	CATSRDRHYEQYF	TGTGCCACCAGCAGAGACAGGCATTACGAGCAGTACTTC
.	.	TRBJ2-7	TRBV11-1	CASSPPRGVSSYEQYF	TGTGCCAGCAGCCCCCCCAGAGGTGTGTCCTCCTACGAGCAGTACTTC
.	TRBD2	TRBJ2-3	TRBV6-5	CASSRSGSSTDTQYF	TGTGCCAGCAGTCGTAGCGGGAGTAGCACAGATACGCAGTATTTT
.	.	TRBJ1-1	TRBV7-2	CASSGSGRLATAFF	TGTGCCAGCAGCGGTAGTGGGAGATTGGCGACAGCTTTCTTT
.	TRBD1	TRBJ2-1	TRBV30	CAWSVVEMLQGARRNEQFF	TGTGCCTGGAGTGTAGTTGAGATGTTACAGGGGGCTCGTAGGAATGAGCAGTTCTTC
.	.	TRBJ2-5	TRBV15	CATSSRVQETQYF	TGTGCCACCAGCAGTCGGGTGCAAGAGACCCAGTACTTC
.	TRBD2	TRBJ2-7	TRBV7-2	CASSLGAGGEQYF	TGTGCCAGCAGCTTAGGAGCGGGAGGCGAGCAGTACTTC
once	.	TRBJ1-2	TRBV15	CATSRGTGGALVYGYTF	TGTGCCACCAGCAGGGGCACCGGGGGGGCGTTGGTGTATGGCTACACCTTC
.	.	TRBJ2-6	TRBV27	CASSYSSGANVLTF	TGTGCCAGCAGTTACAGCTCTGGGGCCAACGTCCTGACTTTC
once	TRBD2	TRBJ2-5	TRBV4-2	CASSQGASGDLAQYF	TGTGCCAGCAGCCAAGGGGCTAGCGGGGATTTGGCCCAGTACTTC
.	.	TRBJ2-7	TRBV7-9	CASSLGAGVLYEQYF	TGTGCCAGCAGCTTAGGAGCTGGAGTCTTGTACGAGCAGTACTTC
.	TRBD1	TRBJ1-2	TRBV7-9	CASSLYQGARGYGYTF	TGTGCCAGCAGCTTATACCAGGGGGCGCGCGGCTATGGCTACACCTTC
once	TRBD1	TRBJ2-7	TRBV4-2	CASSQDQVGQGVYEQYF	TGTGCCAGCAGCCAAGATCAGGTGGGACAGGGGGTTTACGAGCAGTACTTC
few	TRBD1	TRBJ1-5	TRBV19	CASRRPGGNQPQHF	TGTGCCAGTAGAAGGCCAGGGGGAAATCAGCCCCAGCATTTT